This T cell receptor (beta chain) was recovered during a study of T cell repertoires in cytomegalovirus infection. This clonotype was counted many times. With 1 base removed from V and 0 bases from J, the gap between germline ends came to 1 base. The CDR3 spans 14 residues. TCRdb reprocessed the reads with MiXCR, giving one entry per CDR3 protein. The sample has around 190,000 distinct CDR3 sequences, 13% to 15% seen once. The specimen was PBMCs. The chain links TRBV12-3 or TRBV12-4 to TRBJ2-6, with D unclear. The TCR sequence derives from a human donor in good health (CMV status not recorded). Some clones in this sample may be carry-over from other donors' samples. The CDR3: CASSLGSGANVLTF. The DNA of the CDR3 is TGTGCCAGCAGTTTAGGCTCTGGGGCCAACGTCCTGACTTTC.